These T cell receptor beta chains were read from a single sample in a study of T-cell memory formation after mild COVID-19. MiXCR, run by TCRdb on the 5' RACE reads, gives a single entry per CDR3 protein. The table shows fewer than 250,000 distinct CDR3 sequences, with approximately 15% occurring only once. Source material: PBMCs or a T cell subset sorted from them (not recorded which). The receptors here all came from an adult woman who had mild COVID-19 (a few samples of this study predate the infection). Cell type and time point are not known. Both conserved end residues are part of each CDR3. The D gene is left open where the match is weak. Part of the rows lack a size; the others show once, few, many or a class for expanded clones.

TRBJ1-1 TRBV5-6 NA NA TGTGCCAGCAGCTTGTCGCCGGTAACAAACACTGAAGCTTTCTTT CASSLSPVTNTEAFF
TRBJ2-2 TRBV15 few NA TGTGCCACCAGCAGAGTACAGGGACGGACCGGGGAGCTGTTTTTT CATSRVQGRTGELFF
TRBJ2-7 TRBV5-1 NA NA TGCGCCAGCAGCCTGCCGCGCGACGAGCAGTACTTC CASSLPRDEQYF
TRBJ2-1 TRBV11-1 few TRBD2 TGTGCCAGCAGCCCTCGCGGGGGAAGCTCCTACAATGAGCAGTTCTTC CASSPRGGSSYNEQFF
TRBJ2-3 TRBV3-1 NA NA TGTGCCAGCAGCCAAGGGGGGCGCACAGATACGCAGTATTTT CASSQGGRTDTQYF
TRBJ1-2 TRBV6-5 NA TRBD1 TGTGCCAGCAAGACCGACAGGGGGCCTGGCTACACCTTC CASKTDRGPGYTF
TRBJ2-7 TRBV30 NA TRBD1 TGTGCCTGGAGACCCGCCGGACAGGGGGCGGCCTACGAGCAGTACTTC CAWRPAGQGAAYEQYF
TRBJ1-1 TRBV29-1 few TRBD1 TGCAGCGCCGGCCCGGGACAGGGGATCATGAACACTGAAGCTTTCTTT CSAGPGQGIMNTEAFF
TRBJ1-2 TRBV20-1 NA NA TGCAGTGCTAGGGGCCTCCAGGGGACGGGGTATGGCTACACCTTC CSARGLQGTGYGYTF
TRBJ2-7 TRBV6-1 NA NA TGTGCCAGCAGAGCAGTTACCGGGACACCTACCTACGAGCAGTACTTC CASRAVTGTPTYEQYF
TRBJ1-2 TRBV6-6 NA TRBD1 TGTGCCAGCAGTTTATACCCAAGGACCGGGACAGGGGTTGGCTACACCTTC CASSLYPRTGTGVGYTF
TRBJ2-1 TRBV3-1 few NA TGTGCCAGCGGCCGGGACGGGCGGAATGAGCAGTTCTTC CASGRDGRNEQFF
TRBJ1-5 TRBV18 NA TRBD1 TGTGCCAGCTCATCGGGACAGGAGCAGCCCCAGCATTTT CASSSGQEQPQHF
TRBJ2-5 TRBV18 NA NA TGTGCCAGCTCAAACCAACTCCAAGAGACCCAGTACTTC CASSNQLQETQYF
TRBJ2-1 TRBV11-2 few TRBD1 TGTGCCAGCAGCCCCTGGGACAGGGAAGGGGTCCAGGCAATACAGTTCTTC CASSPWDREGVQAIQFF
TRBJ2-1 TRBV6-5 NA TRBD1 TGTGCCAGCAGTTACCCAGGGACAGGGCGGCAGTTCTTC CASSYPGTGRQFF
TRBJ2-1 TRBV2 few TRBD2 TGTGCCAGCACCGACCCGGGACTAGCGGGGAGGAATGAGCAGTTCTTC CASTDPGLAGRNEQFF
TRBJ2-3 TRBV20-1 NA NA TGCAGTGCTAGAGATTTCCGTGGGTACACAGATACGCAGTATTTT CSARDFRGYTDTQYF
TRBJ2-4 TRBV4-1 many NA TGCGCCAGCAGCCTTCTAGGTCTTGCCAAAAACATTCAGTACTTC CASSLLGLAKNIQYF
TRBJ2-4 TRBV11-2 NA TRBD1 TGTGCCAGCAGCCTTCGGGACAGCAAAAACATTCAGTACTTC CASSLRDSKNIQYF
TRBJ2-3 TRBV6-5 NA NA TGTGCCAGCAGGCTAACTAGCACAGATACGCAGTATTTT CASRLTSTDTQYF
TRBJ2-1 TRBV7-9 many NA TGTGCCAGCAGCCGGACGGCATCCTACAATGAGCAGTTCTTC CASSRTASYNEQFF
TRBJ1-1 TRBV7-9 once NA TGTGCCAGCAGCCCGCCCTCCTACGAGAACACTGAAGCTTTCTTT CASSPPSYENTEAFF
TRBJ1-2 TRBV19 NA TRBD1 TGTGCCAGTAGCCCCGGGACAGGGATTTTCGGTGGCTACACCTTC CASSPGTGIFGGYTF
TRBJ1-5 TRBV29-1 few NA TGCAGCGTGAGGACGGGTGGTCAGCCCCAGCATTTT CSVRTGGQPQHF
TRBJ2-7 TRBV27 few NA TGTGCCAGCAGCCCAGACAGGATCGTCCACGAGCAGTACTTC CASSPDRIVHEQYF
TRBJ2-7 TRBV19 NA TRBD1 TGTGCCAGTAGACCGGGACAGAACTACGAGCAGTACTTC CASRPGQNYEQYF
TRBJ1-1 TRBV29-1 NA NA TGCAGCGTTGAGAGACACACGAACACTGAAGCTTTCTTT CSVERHTNTEAFF